The rows below give T cell receptor beta chains drawn from one sample of a study of CD8+CD57+ T cells in acquired aplastic anemia. One entry per CDR3 protein, called by TCRdb with MiXCR from the reads. The data show hundreds of thousands of distinct CDR3 sequences, about a third seen once. The sample consisted of sorted CD4+, CD8+, or CD8+CD57+ T cells (not recorded which) from PBMCs. These receptors all come from a human donor with aplastic anemia. The CDR3 runs from the conserved cysteine through the conserved F or W. Each record gives: V gene, CDR3 length, D gene, J gene, clone size, CDR3 DNA, CDR3 protein. The D gene is left open where the match is weak. Clone size is shown for a subset of rows, as once, few, many or a class of expanded clone.

TRBV24-1	14	.	TRBJ1-6	.	TGTGCCACCTTAAATCGGGACACCATTTCGCCCCTCCACTTT	CATLNRDTISPLHF
TRBV24-1	15	TRBD1	TRBJ1-2	.	TGTGCCACCAGTGACGACAGGGGTGACTTCTATGGCTACACCTTC	CATSDDRGDFYGYTF
TRBV20-1	15	.	TRBJ2-7	many	TGCAGTGCTAGTGGGGTGGCGGGGCGAACCTACGAGCAGTACTTC	CSASGVAGRTYEQYF
TRBV7-9	15	TRBD1	TRBJ2-7	many	TGTGCCAGCAGCCCTTGGGACAGGGGCTCCTACGAGCAGTACTTC	CASSPWDRGSYEQYF
TRBV6-1	13	TRBD2	TRBJ2-7	.	TGTGTCGCAGGAGCGGGAGCGTCCTACGAGCAGTACTTC	CVAGAGASYEQYF
TRBV25-1	13	TRBD1	TRBJ2-7	.	TGTGCCAGCAGTCAACAGGGGCCATCCGAGCAGTACTTC	CASSQQGPSEQYF
TRBV10-3	11	.	TRBJ2-7	.	TGTGCCATCAGTGAAGGGGGCGAGCAGTACTTC	CAISEGGEQYF
TRBV29-1	14	.	TRBJ1-1	.	TGCAGCGTTGAAGCAAGGGGGATGAACACTGAAGCTTTCTTT	CSVEARGMNTEAFF
TRBV6-5	13	.	TRBJ2-7	few	TGTGCCAGCAGTTACATCAACTCCTACGAGCAGTACTTC	CASSYINSYEQYF
TRBV29-1	13	TRBD1	TRBJ1-4	many	TGCAGCGTCGGGGACAGGGCCAATGAAAAACTGTTTTTT	CSVGDRANEKLFF
TRBV20-1	12	.	TRBJ1-3	many	TGCAGTGCGGGGACAACTGGAAACACCATATATTTT	CSAGTTGNTIYF
TRBV25-1	14	.	TRBJ1-4	.	TGTGCCAGCAGTGAAAGTCAGGGAGGGGAAAAACTGTTTTTT	CASSESQGGEKLFF
TRBV11-2	15	TRBD2	TRBJ2-1	few	TGTGCCAGCAGCTTAGAGGGCGGGGGGGCCAATGAGCAGTTCTTC	CASSLEGGGANEQFF
TRBV5-4	12	.	TRBJ2-7	few	TGTGCCAACAGCTTGGACCCTGCAGGACAGTACTTC	CANSLDPAGQYF
TRBV5-1	17	TRBD2	TRBJ2-3	.	TGCGCCAGCAGCTTGGAAAGGACTAGCGTAAGCACAGATACGCAGTATTTT	CASSLERTSVSTDTQYF
TRBV12-3/TRBV12-4	13	TRBD1	TRBJ1-1	few	TGTGCCAGCATTACGACAGGGTTCACTGAAGCTTTCTTT	CASITTGFTEAFF
TRBV7-8	15	.	TRBJ1-1	few	TGTGCCAGCAGCTTAGCTGCAGGGTCGAACACTGAAGCTTTCTTT	CASSLAAGSNTEAFF
TRBV4-2	16	TRBD1	TRBJ2-7	.	TGTGCCAGCAGCCACCTAACAGGGGATGATACCTACGAGCAGTACTTC	CASSHLTGDDTYEQYF
TRBV7-3	17	TRBD2	TRBJ2-1	.	TGTGCCAGCAGCTTAACAGGACTAGCTATCTCCTACAATGAGCAGTTCTTC	CASSLTGLAISYNEQFF
TRBV11-2	13	TRBD2	TRBJ2-7	few	TGTGCCAGCAGCATCCCTAGCGGGGAGGAGCAGTACTTC	CASSIPSGEEQYF
TRBV2	16	TRBD1	TRBJ2-3	.	TGTGCCAGCAGCCGAAAACAGGGGTTCGGCACAGATACGCAGTATTTT	CASSRKQGFGTDTQYF
TRBV6-1	17	TRBD1	TRBJ1-5	few	TGTGCCAGCAGTGTGGCTAACAGGGGGCGAGGCAATCAGCCCCAGCATTTT	CASSVANRGRGNQPQHF
TRBV10-3	14	.	TRBJ2-5	.	TGTGCCAGCAGTGCACCGGGGACCCAAGAGACCCAGTACTTC	CASSAPGTQETQYF
TRBV6-1	13	.	TRBJ2-5	few	TGTGCCAGCAGCCCGGCAGGGCGTGGGACCCAGTACTTC	CASSPAGRGTQYF
TRBV5-1	16	.	TRBJ2-2	.	TGCGCCAGCAGCATGGTAGCCCGGGTCAACACCGGGGAGCTGTTTTTT	CASSMVARVNTGELFF
TRBV7-3	15	TRBD1	TRBJ2-7	.	TGTGCCAGCAGCTTTCCCGGGACAGGTCGAGGCGAGCAGTACTTC	CASSFPGTGRGEQYF
TRBV5-6	16	.	TRBJ1-6	.	TGTGCCAGCAGCTTGGGTGGGCCGGGGAGTAATTCACCCCTCCACTTT	CASSLGGPGSNSPLHF
TRBV7-2	15	.	TRBJ1-3	.	TGTGCCAGCAGCCCAGCCACGGCATATGTAAACACCATATATTTT	CASSPATAYVNTIYF
TRBV19	18	.	TRBJ1-5	.	TGTGCCAGTAGTATAGATGCGGGGGCCCCGAATAGCAATCAGCCCCAGCATTTT	CASSIDAGAPNSNQPQHF
TRBV5-1	14	.	TRBJ1-1	.	TGCGCCAGCAGCTTATCAGGAGAGAACACTGAAGCTTTCTTT	CASSLSGENTEAFF
TRBV19	15	.	TRBJ2-2	many	TGTGCCAGTAGTATTTTGGACGGGAACACCGGGGAGCTGTTTTTT	CASSILDGNTGELFF
TRBV6-5	14	.	TRBJ1-6	few	TGTGCCAGCAGTTACGGGGAGAACAATTCACCCCTCCACTTT	CASSYGENNSPLHF
TRBV6-1	12	.	TRBJ1-2	few	TGTGCCAGCACCTCCGGGGGCTATGGCTACACCTTC	CASTSGGYGYTF
TRBV20-1	13	TRBD2	TRBJ2-7	.	TGCAGTGCTGGGACTAGCGTCTCCTACGAGCAGTACTTC	CSAGTSVSYEQYF
TRBV19	13	.	TRBJ2-7	.	TGTGCCAGTAGTATTAGTGAGGAGTACGAGCAGTACTTC	CASSISEEYEQYF
TRBV27	15	TRBD1	TRBJ1-4	few	TGTGCCAGCAGGAGACAGGGAATTGGTAATGAAAAACTGTTTTTT	CASRRQGIGNEKLFF
TRBV12-3/TRBV12-4	15	TRBD2	TRBJ2-5	.	TGTGCCAGCAGTTTAGGAGCGGGAGTACGAGAGACCCAGTACTTC	CASSLGAGVRETQYF
TRBV25-1	13	TRBD2	TRBJ2-1	.	TGTGCCAGCGGAGCGGGAAACTACAATGAGCAGTTCTTC	CASGAGNYNEQFF
TRBV7-8	14	.	TRBJ1-5	.	TGTGCCAGCAACCTAGGGGCTACCAATCGGCCCCAGCATTTT	CASNLGATNRPQHF
TRBV6-5	15	TRBD2	TRBJ2-7	.	TGTGCCAGCAGTTACGACGGGTTTAGCGGGAGCGAGCAGTACTTC	CASSYDGFSGSEQYF
TRBV12-3/TRBV12-4	13	.	TRBJ1-2	many	TGTGCCAGCAGTTTGGGCCGTGGGGCTGGCTACACCTTC	CASSLGRGAGYTF
TRBV10-1	9	.	TRBJ2-3	many	TGCGCCAGCCTAGATCCCGCATATTTT	CASLDPAYF
TRBV19	15	TRBD1	TRBJ1-6	.	TGTGCCAGTAGTCCGACGACAGGGGGTTTAGCACCCCTCCATTTT	CASSPTTGGLAPLHF
TRBV2	14	.	TRBJ2-7	many	TGTGCCACCCTCCCCCAGCAGTCCGTATCCGAGCAGTACTTC	CATLPQQSVSEQYF
TRBV10-3	15	TRBD1	TRBJ1-2	few	TGTGCCAGCAGTTCCCTTCAGGGGGGAGGAAATGGCTACACCTTC	CASSSLQGGGNGYTF
TRBV29-1	15	.	TRBJ1-1	.	TGCAGCGTTGAAGATGGGAGGCGGGGGAGTACTAAAGCTTTCTTT	CSVEDGRRGSTKAFF
TRBV2	13	.	TRBJ1-4	.	TGTGCCAGCAGGAAAAGGGGTAATGAAAAACTGTTTTTT	CASRKRGNEKLFF
TRBV15	14	.	TRBJ2-7	many	TGTGCCACCAGCCAGTGGGGGATACCCTACGAGCAGTACTTC	CATSQWGIPYEQYF
TRBV19	14	.	TRBJ2-5	many	TGTGCCAGTACCGACGGGTCCGGGCAAGAGACCCAGTACTTC	CASTDGSGQETQYF
TRBV24-1	15	.	TRBJ1-6	.	TGTGCCACCAACAATACCGGGTTAGTTGATTCACCCCTCCACTTT	CATNNTGLVDSPLHF
TRBV6-5	15	.	TRBJ2-2	.	TGTGCCAGCAGTTATGGGCCCGTTTTAACCGGGGAGCTGTTTTTT	CASSYGPVLTGELFF
TRBV24-1	15	TRBD1	TRBJ1-2	many	TGTGCCACCAGTGAACCCGGGACAGACCTCTGGGGCTACACCTTC	CATSEPGTDLWGYTF
TRBV6-1	16	TRBD1	TRBJ1-6	.	TGTGCCAGCAGCCATATATCTGGGGGACAGAGTTCACCCCTCCACTTT	CASSHISGGQSSPLHF
TRBV19	15	.	TRBJ1-5	many	TGTGCCAGTCATCCGGGACGAGGAGGATATCAGCCCCAGCATTTT	CASHPGRGGYQPQHF
TRBV19	15	.	TRBJ1-4	.	TGTGCCAGTACCCGAGAGGAGGGAGCTAATGAAAAACTGTTTTTT	CASTREEGANEKLFF
TRBV29-1	13	TRBD1	TRBJ1-2	many	TGCAGCGCCCTGCAGGGGGAGCACTATGGCTACACCTTC	CSALQGEHYGYTF
TRBV2	14	.	TRBJ2-5	many	TGTGCCGGCAACTCGTGGACGGACCAAGAGACCCAGTACTTC	CAGNSWTDQETQYF
TRBV5-4	14	TRBD1	TRBJ2-2	.	TGTGCCAGCAGTTCCGGACAGGGGGACAGGGAGCTGTTTTTT	CASSSGQGDRELFF
TRBV7-2	16	.	TRBJ2-2	.	TGTGCCAGCAGCTTAGTTGGGGGGCAAGGCGCCGGGGAGCTGTTTTTT	CASSLVGGQGAGELFF
TRBV29-1	9	.	TRBJ1-1	many	TGCAGCGTTGAAGATTTAGGAGATTTT	CSVEDLGDF